Shown below are 28 T cell receptor beta chains from a single sample sequenced in a study of CD8+ T cells in alopecia areata. Extraction and reverse transcription of RNA yielded cDNA as the sequencing template. The repertoire was sequenced with immunoSEQ multiplex PCR; TCRdb's copy has only in-frame clones and lacks some. The sample records approximately 65,000 clones, 45% to 55% being singletons. This specimen consisted of CD8+ T cells sorted from blood, obtained at week 0. All receptors derive from a human donor with alopecia areata.

The chain recombines TRBV7-9 with TRBJ2-5; 9 bases agree with TRBD1. The CDR3 totals 17 residues. The V and J ends lost 5 bases and 0 bases, in that order; junction bases with no gene match: 10. Germline V gene sequence: CDR1 SEHNR, CDR2 FQNEAQ (reference sequence). The CDR3 DNA is TGTGCCAGCAGCCACCGGGACAGGGCCGGGAACCAAGAGACCCAGTACTTC. The encoded protein is CASSHRDRAGNQETQYF.

The chain links TRBV7-9 to TRBJ2-6, with TRBD2 as a possible D gene (5 bases). V was shortened by 5 bases and J by 0 bases, with 17 bases between the two germline ends. The CDR3 is made up of 18 amino acids. CDR1 SEHNR and CDR2 FQNEAQ come from the germline V gene (reference sequence). CDR3 sequence (DNA): TGTGCCAGCAGCGCTACCGGGAACCCAATCTCTGGGGCCAACGTCCTGACTTTC. Residues: CASSATGNPISGANVLTF.

The J gene is TRBJ2-7, the V gene TRBV11-2; possible D gene TRBD2, 6 bases. The germline CDR1 and CDR2 sequences are SGHAT and FQNNGV. Trimming pared 0 bases from V and 0 bases from J, leaving 9 bases between. The CDR3 is 15 amino acids. The CDR3 loop reads CASSLESSDSYEQYF. The CDR3 region has the DNA TGTGCCAGCAGCTTAGAGTCTAGCGACTCCTACGAGCAGTACTTC.

The chain joins TRBV7-8 to TRBJ2-7, with 12 bases that match TRBD2. Germline CDR1 is SGHVS and CDR2 is FQNEAQ. The V gene end was trimmed by 1 base and the J gene end by 6 bases; junction bases not matched to a gene: 4. The CDR3 length is 15 residues. For the CDR3, the DNA is TGTGCCAGCAGCTTAGGGCTAGCGGGAGGGCCCGAGCAGTACTTC. Its protein is CASSLGLAGGPEQYF.

This clone came up a few times. The chain joins TRBV29-1 to TRBJ1-1, with D maybe TRBD1 (5 bases). The V end was cut by 6 bases, the J end by 0 bases, with 23 bases between. The CDR3 runs to 17 residues. Per the germline V gene, CDR1 is SQVTM and CDR2 is ANQGSEA. This CDR3 is CSVLGTLGARMNTEAFF. The DNA for the CDR3 is TGCAGCGTCCTGGGGACGCTAGGGGCGCGGATGAACACTGAAGCTTTCTTT.

This clone has a handful of counts. The rearrangement links TRBV5-6 to TRBJ2-6; weak D call: TRBD1 (5 bases). V lost 3 bases, J lost 8 bases, and 9 bases lay in between. The CDR3 is 13 residues long. Germline V gene sequence: CDR1 SGHDT, CDR2 YYEEEE. For the CDR3, the DNA is TGTGCCAGCAGCTGGGGCGACCCCAACGTCCTGACTTTC. Protein product: CASSWGDPNVLTF.

J is TRBJ2-7 and V is TRBV25-1; D remains unclear. This CDR3 region has 13 residues. Germline V lookup: CDR1 MGHDK, CDR2 SYGVNS. Trimming took off 3 bases at V and 7 bases at J, with 13 bases between the two ends. CDR3 loop: CASSDRQAWEQYF. Written as DNA, the CDR3 is TGTGCCAGCAGTGATAGGCAGGCTTGGGAGCAGTACTTC.

This chain uses TRBV29-1 with TRBJ2-7; D may be TRBD1 (6 bases). Germline V gene sequence: CDR1 SQVTM, CDR2 ANQGSEA. The CDR3 is 13 residues long. Trimming took 7 bases from V and 0 from J, leaving 13 bases between them. The CDR3 DNA reads as TGCAGCGCCCAGGGGTCTAACTCCTACGAGCAGTACTTC. Translated, it gives CSAQGSNSYEQYF.

The chain uses TRBV6-6 and TRBJ2-3; 14 nucleotides match TRBD2. The V gene's germline CDR1 is MNHNY and CDR2 SVGAGI (reference sequence). Germline trimming cut 4 bases from V and 6 bases from J; bases unmatched to any gene: 3. The CDR3 has 15 residues. This chain's CDR3 is CASSSGLAGVDTQYF. CDR3 DNA sequence: TGTGCCAGCAGTTCGGGACTAGCGGGAGTTGATACGCAGTATTTT.

The chain uses TRBV29-1 and TRBJ2-7; TRBD2 matches 12 bases. Trimming took 0 bases from V and 4 from J; bases not matched to a gene: 13. CDR3 length: 18 residues. The germline gives CDR1 SQVTM, CDR2 ANQGSEA. The CDR3 reads CSVEDRASGRALEYEQYF. As DNA, the CDR3 is TGCAGCGTTGAAGATCGAGCTAGCGGGAGGGCGTTGGAATACGAGCAGTACTTC.

This rearrangement joins TRBV4-2 to TRBJ2-7, with a weak D call TRBD2 (5 bases). Between the trimmed V and J ends, which lost 4 bases and 2 bases, there was a span of 12 bases. Germline CDR1 reads LGHNA; CDR2 reads YNFKEQ. The CDR3 length is 14 residues. CDR3 loop: CASSPYTGTYEQYF. CDR3 coding DNA: TGTGCCAGCAGCCCCTACACGGGAACCTACGAGCAGTACTTC.

V and J are TRBV7-9 and TRBJ1-5; D is ambiguous. The CDR3 extends over 13 amino acids. Between the trimmed V and J ends, which lost 2 bases and 3 bases, there was a span of 5 bases. Germline values: CDR1 SEHNR, CDR2 FQNEAQ (reference sequence). CDR3 residues: CASSLNLNQPQHF. The CDR3 DNA reads as TGTGCCAGCAGCTTAAACCTCAATCAGCCCCAGCATTTT.

The chain recombines TRBV7-9 with TRBJ2-7, with D uncertain. The CDR3 is made up of 13 amino acids. Trimming cost V 2 bases and J 5 bases, with 10 bases left between them. Germline V gives CDR1 SEHNR, CDR2 FQNEAQ (reference sequence). CDR3 loop: CASSLYGGNEQYF. CDR3 nucleotides: TGTGCCAGCAGCTTATATGGTGGGAACGAGCAGTACTTC.

The chain combines TRBV27 with TRBJ2-2; the D is unclear. This CDR3 spans 14 amino acids. The V gene's germline CDR1 is MNHEY and CDR2 SMNVEV (reference sequence). Trimming cost V 6 bases and J 7 bases, with 15 bases left between them. The CDR3 sequence: CASSPVLVYGELFF. The CDR3 coding sequence is TGTGCCAGCAGCCCAGTCCTGGTCTACGGGGAGCTGTTTTTT.

The rearrangement links TRBV4-1 to TRBJ2-7; D is possibly TRBD1 or TRBD2 (5 bases each). V shed 0 bases and J shed 3 bases, with 12 bases lying between them. The CDR3 extends over 15 amino acids. Germline lookup yields CDR1 MGHRA and CDR2 YSYEKL. CDR3 residues: CASSQDKGRVYEQYF. CDR3 DNA sequence: TGCGCCAGCAGCCAAGATAAGGGACGAGTCTACGAGCAGTACTTC.

This chain connects TRBV29-1 to TRBJ2-3, with D perhaps matching TRBD2 (5 bases). This CDR3 contains 14 residues. Trimming pared 5 bases from V and 2 bases from J, leaving 14 bases between. From germline, CDR1 is SQVTM and CDR2 ANQGSEA. The CDR3 DNA reads as TGCAGCGTTAACGGGGTTTCGGACACAGATACGCAGTATTTT. Translating it yields CSVNGVSDTDTQYF.

This clone was seen a handful of times. The chain joins TRBV29-1 to TRBJ2-1, with D maybe TRBD2 (6 bases). CDR1 is SQVTM, CDR2 ANQGSEA, per germline. Between the trimmed V and J ends, which lost 1 base and 8 bases, there was a span of 21 bases. The CDR3 runs 16 residues. The CDR3 loop is CSVEGLASVTGDEQFF. CDR3 coding DNA: TGCAGCGTTGAAGGATTGGCGAGCGTCACGGGGGATGAGCAGTTCTTC.

The V gene is TRBV29-1, the J gene TRBJ2-3; 10 bases fit TRBD2. The CDR3 is 14 residues long. Germline V lookup: CDR1 SQVTM, CDR2 ANQGSEA. The CDR3 DNA follows: TGCAGTGTAAGCGGGAGGGCCAGGACAGATACGCAGTATTTT. Translation gives CSVSGRARTDTQYF.

In this sample, this clone turned up once. The chain carries TRBV27 and TRBJ2-3; 9 nucleotides align to TRBD1. Trimming at V came to 4 bases and at J to 3 bases, leaving 2 bases not matched to a gene. Per germline, CDR1 MNHEY and CDR2 SMNVEV (reference sequence). CDR3 length equals 14 residues. DNA of the CDR3: TGTGCCAGCAGTTCGGGACAGGGTACAGATACGCAGTATTTT. Translating it yields CASSSGQGTDTQYF.

This clone was picked up a small number of times. The chain joins TRBV29-1 to TRBJ2-1; tentatively, D is TRBD1 (6 bases). CDR3 length: 14 residues. In germline, CDR1 is SQVTM, CDR2 ANQGSEA. The V and J ends lost 3 bases and 2 bases respectively, with 11 bases between them. The CDR3 loop reads CSVDVDSPYNEQFF. The CDR3 DNA is TGCAGCGTTGATGTGGACAGCCCCTACAATGAGCAGTTCTTC.

The genes are TRBV9 and TRBJ2-2, with D unclear. Deletions cut 2 bases from V and 1 base from J, with 6 bases between. Germline V lookup: CDR1 SGDLS, CDR2 YYNGEE. This CDR3 spans 14 amino acids. DNA of the CDR3: TGTGCCAGCAGCGTCCCAGAGAACACCGGGGAGCTGTTTTTT. As protein: CASSVPENTGELFF.

J is TRBJ2-2 and V is TRBV29-1; 8 nucleotides agree with TRBD2. V gave up 4 bases and J gave up 4 bases; unmatched junction bases: 5. The CDR3 runs 14 residues. Germline V gene lookup returns CDR1 SQVTM and CDR2 ANQGSEA. The CDR3 DNA reads TGCAGCGTTGCGGGAGGGCCGGGCACCGGGGAGCTGTTTTTT. It is translated as CSVAGGPGTGELFF.

This CDR3 reads CASSLSGSSTDTQYF. The CDR3 nucleotides are TGTGCCAGCAGCCTTAGCGGGAGTTCAACAGATACGCAGTATTTT. The chain has TRBV7-9 and TRBJ2-3, with 9 bases lining up with TRBD2. This CDR3 region has 15 residues. The germline CDR1 and CDR2 sequences are SEHNR and FQNEAQ (reference sequence). Germline trimming cut 5 bases from V and 3 bases from J; bases unmatched to any gene: 6.

The chain carries TRBV6-5 and TRBJ2-1; possibly TRBD1 for D (6 bases). The CDR3 loop spans 13 amino acids. Per the germline V gene, CDR1 is MNHEY and CDR2 is SVGAGI. The V end lost 6 bases, the J end lost 8 bases, and 14 bases lay between the germline ends. This CDR3 is CASSLTGSHEQFF. In DNA form, the CDR3 reads TGTGCCAGCAGCTTGACAGGTTCCCATGAGCAGTTCTTC.

There are a few counts of this clone. This rearrangement joins TRBV30 to TRBJ2-2; 7 bases agree with TRBD1. Germline assignment: CDR1 GTSNPN and CDR2 SVGIG (reference sequence). The V and J ends lost 5 bases and 5 bases, in that order; junction bases with no gene match: 5. The CDR3 contains 13 residues. As DNA, the CDR3 is TGTGCCTGGGTCCACAGGGGAACCGGGGAGCTGTTTTTT. It specifies CAWVHRGTGELFF.

The chain recombines TRBV7-9 with TRBJ2-3; TRBD1 aligns across 10 bases. Germline V gene sequence: CDR1 SEHNR, CDR2 FQNEAQ (reference sequence). The CDR3 runs to 14 residues. The V segment lost 5 bases and the J segment 4 bases; nucleotides outside the gene matches: 3. CDR3 DNA sequence: TGTGCCAGCAGCCCGGGACAGGGGCCAGATACGCAGTATTTT. Amino acid sequence: CASSPGQGPDTQYF. Supplemented by reference TRBV7-9 and TRBJ2-3, the full variable domain reads DTGVSQNPRHKITKRGQNVTFRCDPISEHNRLYWYRQTLGQGPEFLTYFQNEAQLEKSRLLSDRFSAERPKGSFSTLEIQRTEQGDSAMYLCASSPGQGPDTQYFGPGTRLTVL.

The chain carries TRBV4-2 and TRBJ2-1, with TRBD2 matching 14 bases. Germline V gives CDR1 LGHNA, CDR2 YNFKEQ. CDR3 length equals 15 residues. V shed 5 bases, J shed 10 bases, and the junction held 7 bases outside the gene matches. This CDR3 reads CASSLTSGRAGEQFF. DNA for the CDR3: TGTGCCAGCAGCTTGACTAGCGGGAGGGCCGGGGAGCAGTTCTTC.

The count of this clone is one. The V call is TRBV4-2, the J call TRBJ2-7; 10 bases line up with TRBD1. Germline CDR1 LGHNA, CDR2 YNFKEQ. The length of the CDR3 is 18 residues. V dropped 2 bases and J dropped 5; count of bases not matched to a gene: 15. This CDR3 is CASSQRSGAGTGVHEQYF. The CDR3 coding sequence is TGTGCCAGCAGCCAAAGATCCGGCGCCGGGACAGGGGTCCACGAGCAGTACTTC.